This T cell receptor (beta chain) was found in a study of blood T cell repertoires in COVID-19. Study-wide context: Spain, Italy and the United States supplied samples that represented acute and convalescent COVID-19. PBMCs, B-cell-depleted T cells, or T cells were the source of the cDNA or gDNA that made up the material.

Original data processing: Estimation of nucleated cell counts was performed using reference gene primer amplification. Some clones are missing from TCRdb's copy, which holds only in-frame ones; the method was immunoSEQ multiplex PCR. V, J and clone size were drawn from that table, and D and trimming were deduced from the DNA. The sample has a few hundred thousand clones, approximately 80% seen once; the top ten hold 4.2%. The length of the CDR3 is 18 residues. Germline lookup yields CDR1 SGHRS and CDR2 YFSETQ. V lost 0 bases, J lost 1 base, and 10 bases stayed unmatched. The origin of this receptor is a man between 60 and 70 years old with acute or convalescent COVID-19. The rearrangement uses TRBV5-1 and TRBJ1-3; 7 bases fit TRBD1. Sequenced: peripheral blood. Written as DNA, the CDR3 is TGCGCCAGCAGCTTGGGCCCCGGACAGGCCTTATCTGGAAACACCATATATTTT. Translating gives CASSLGPGQALSGNTIYF.